These 28 T cell receptor beta chains were sequenced from one sample in a study of T cell responses to AZD1222 COVID-19 vaccine. Some clones are missing from TCRdb's copy, which holds only in-frame ones; the method was immunoSEQ multiplex PCR. The table shows more than 110,000 clones, with about 90% occurring only once. The sequencing used peripheral blood, collected on day 0 of AZD1222 vaccination. All receptors derive from an adult in good health.

This clone was found once. The chain couples TRBV3-1 (or the pseudogene TRBV3-2) to TRBJ2-1, with D possibly being TRBD2 (6 bases). The germline V gene encodes CDR1 LGHDT and CDR2 YNNKEL (reference sequence). CDR3 size: 15 residues. V was trimmed by 3 bases and J by 6 bases, leaving 15 bases between them. The CDR3 loop is CASSHRGAAGNEQFF. The CDR3 nucleotides read TGTGCCAGCAGCCATCGCGGGGCCGCGGGCAATGAGCAGTTCTTC.

The chain joins TRBV7-9 to TRBJ1-2; D gene ambiguous. V dropped 1 base and J dropped 6 bases, with 12 bases sitting between them. The CDR3 spans 14 residues. In germline, CDR1 is SEHNR, CDR2 FQNEAQ (reference sequence). This CDR3 reads CASSLVQGFNGYTF. The CDR3 coding sequence is TGTGCCAGCAGCTTAGTACAAGGGTTCAATGGCTACACCTTC.

This sequence joins TRBV29-1 and TRBJ1-1, with a tentative D call TRBD1 (5 bases). The CDR3 extends over 13 amino acids. CDR1 SQVTM and CDR2 ANQGSEA come from the germline V gene. The ends were cut back, 6 bases at V and 0 bases at J, with 11 bases in the middle. CDR3 sequence reads: CSVHQGMNTEAFF. The CDR3 nucleotides are TGCAGCGTACACCAGGGCATGAACACTGAAGCTTTCTTT. Full variable domain (rest looked up from reference TRBV29-1 and TRBJ1-1): SAVISQKPSRDICQRGTSLTIQCQVDSQVTMMFWYRQQPGQSLTLIATANQGSEATYESGFVIDKFPISRPNLTFSTLTVSNMSPEDSSIYLCSVHQGMNTEAFFGQGTRLTVV.

A single count supports this clone. The V and J genes are TRBV7-2 and TRBJ2-1; D unclear. The CDR3 extends over 13 amino acids. Trimming took 0 bases from V and 4 from J, leaving 4 bases between them. Per germline, CDR1 SGHTA and CDR2 FQGNSA. The CDR3 region is CASSLARYNEQFF. DNA for the CDR3: TGTGCCAGCAGCTTAGCTCGGTACAATGAGCAGTTCTTC.

V usage is TRBV4-1 and J usage is TRBJ2-7; either TRBD1 or TRBD2 may supply D (5 bases each). The CDR3 is 15 residues long. V lost 3 bases, J lost 1 base, and 13 bases lay in between. From germline, CDR1 is MGHRA and CDR2 YSYEKL. This chain's CDR3 is CASSHLRDRSYEQYF. In DNA, the CDR3 is TGCGCCAGCAGCCATCTCCGGGACCGGTCCTACGAGCAGTACTTC.

The rearrangement uses TRBV11-2 and TRBJ1-1, with D uncertain. The V end was cut by 5 bases, the J end by 6 bases, with 7 bases between. This CDR3 comprises 11 residues. Germline V lookup: CDR1 SGHAT, CDR2 FQNNGV. This CDR3 reads CASSPLSEAFF. The CDR3 DNA sequence: TGTGCCAGCAGCCCACTCTCTGAAGCTTTCTTT.

V usage is TRBV5-1 and J usage is TRBJ2-2, with 8 bases fitting TRBD1. CDR3 length: 14 amino acids. V shed 3 bases and J 7 bases; nucleotides not matched to a gene: 5. CDR1 SGHRS and CDR2 YFSETQ come from the germline V gene. The CDR3 DNA is TGCGCCAGCAGCTCAAGGACAGGGTTCGGGGAGCTGTTTTTT. Its translation is CASSSRTGFGELFF.

The rearrangement uses TRBV7-2 and TRBJ2-1, with TRBD1 identical over 11 bases. Germline V gene lookup returns CDR1 SGHTA and CDR2 FQGNSA. V shed 5 bases and J 4 bases; nucleotides not matched to a gene: 7. The CDR3 consists of 16 residues. DNA of the CDR3: TGTGCCAGCAGCCGGCCGGGACAGGGGGTGTACAATGAGCAGTTCTTC. Its translation: CASSRPGQGVYNEQFF.

This clone was seen a handful of times. The V gene is TRBV28, the J gene TRBJ1-6; D is ambiguous. The V end was cut by 6 bases, the J end by 9 bases, with 15 bases between. The CDR3 extends over 14 amino acids. Germline CDR1 MDHEN, CDR2 SYDVKM. This CDR3 reads CASSGRGDRSPLHF. DNA for the CDR3: TGTGCCAGCAGCGGGCGGGGAGACCGTTCACCCCTCCACTTT.

This sequence joins TRBV3-1 (or the pseudogene TRBV3-2) and TRBJ1-1; weak D call: TRBD1 (5 bases). CDR1 and CDR2 from the germline V gene are LGHDT and YNNKEL (reference sequence). The CDR3 runs 14 residues. Trimming stripped 4 bases from V and 2 bases from J, with 11 bases between. CDR3 sequence: CASSPPTVNTEAFF. CDR3 nucleotides: TGTGCCAGCAGCCCCCCGACAGTTAACACTGAAGCTTTCTTT.

The chain recombines TRBV11-2 with TRBJ1-1, with D possibly matching TRBD1 (6 bases). Trimming shortened V by 5 bases and J by 1 base, and 11 bases separated the two germline ends. The CDR3 length is 14 residues. Germline V gene sequence: CDR1 SGHAT, CDR2 FQNNGV. The CDR3 nucleotides are TGTGCCAGCAGCAACAGGGTTGCGAACACTGAAGCTTTCTTT. This encodes CASSNRVANTEAFF. The variable domain in full, completed from reference TRBV11-2 and TRBJ1-1, reads EAGVAQSPRYKIIEKRQSVAFWCNPISGHATLYWYQQILGQGPKLLIQFQNNGVVDDSQLPKDRFSAERLKGVDSTLKIQPAKLEDSAVYLCASSNRVANTEAFFGQGTRLTVV.

The CDR3 DNA reads as TGCGCCAGCAGTGAGTCGATCACAGGGTACTACGAGCAGTACTTC. It encodes CASSESITGYYEQYF. The rearrangement joins TRBV10-2 to TRBJ2-7; TRBD1 is a possible D gene (6 bases). Germline CDR1 and CDR2: WSHSY and SAAADI. The CDR3 has 15 amino acids. Trimming cost V 0 bases and J 3 bases, with 12 bases left between them.

CDR3 sequence (DNA): TGTGCCAGCAGCTTATTATCACTAGCGGTCACAGATACGCAGTATTTT. Encoded protein: CASSLLSLAVTDTQYF. The chain uses TRBV7-8 and TRBJ2-3; 8 bases fit TRBD2. V lost 2 bases, J lost 2 bases, and 6 bases stayed unmatched. The CDR3 is 16 residues long. Germline V gives CDR1 SGHVS, CDR2 FQNEAQ.

The rearrangement links TRBV5-1 to TRBJ2-1, with TRBD1 matching over 8 bases. This CDR3 is 15 amino acids long. Germline V gene data show CDR1 as SGHRS and CDR2 as YFSETQ. The ends lost 3 bases at V and 6 bases at J; junction bases unmatched: 8. DNA of the CDR3: TGCGCCAGCAGCTCTGATGACAGGGGAGGCAATGAGCAGTTCTTC. Amino acids: CASSSDDRGGNEQFF.

DNA for the CDR3: TGTGCCAGCACGAAGCGGTTTCAGGGAAATTCACCCCTCCACTTT. Protein sequence: CASTKRFQGNSPLHF. The V and J genes are TRBV7-2 and TRBJ1-6, with D possibly matching TRBD1 (5 bases). This CDR3 spans 15 amino acids. V lost 7 bases and J 7 bases, leaving 17 bases between the germline ends. Germline lookup yields CDR1 SGHTA and CDR2 FQGNSA.

This clone was found once. The V and J genes are TRBV11-2 and TRBJ1-4; D might be TRBD1 (5 bases). Germline V gives CDR1 SGHAT, CDR2 FQNNGV. V lost 8 bases and J 3 bases, leaving 22 bases between the germline ends. The CDR3 contains 17 residues. For the CDR3, the DNA is TGTGCCAGCTCCCCGGGGGGTATCAGGGAACCTAATGAAAAACTGTTTTTT. This codes for CASSPGGIREPNEKLFF.

This rearrangement joins TRBV30 to TRBJ2-1, with 8 nucleotides matching TRBD2. Trimming removed 5 bases from V and 9 bases from J; junction bases left unmatched: 12. The CDR3 consists of 14 residues. CDR1 and CDR2 from the germline V gene are GTSNPN and SVGIG (reference sequence). The CDR3: CAWRSGSSVVEQFF. In DNA form, the CDR3 reads TGTGCCTGGCGGAGCGGGAGTTCCGTTGTTGAGCAGTTCTTC.

V usage is TRBV27 and J usage is TRBJ2-1, with D maybe TRBD2 (5 bases). V lost 3 bases and J lost 9, with 15 bases in between. CDR3 length: 14 amino acids. Germline V gene data show CDR1 as MNHEY and CDR2 as SMNVEV (reference sequence). The CDR3 bases are TGTGCCAGCAGTTTGACGGACTCCTCAGGTGAGCAGTTCTTC. As protein: CASSLTDSSGEQFF.

This rearrangement joins TRBV7-9 to TRBJ2-3; 8 bases are shared with TRBD2. From germline, CDR1 is SEHNR and CDR2 FQNEAQ (reference sequence). V lost 10 bases and J lost 5; bases outside the gene matches: 8. This CDR3 is built from 13 residues. The CDR3 region has the DNA TGTGCCACCGGGGGGGTAGTGGTAGATACGCAGTATTTT. Translated: CATGGVVVDTQYF.

The rearrangement joins TRBV30 to TRBJ1-1, with 10 bases identical to TRBD1. The trim removed 4 bases at V and 10 bases at J, leaving 12 bases unmatched. The CDR3 loop spans 14 amino acids. Germline V gene lookup returns CDR1 GTSNPN and CDR2 SVGIG (reference sequence). CDR3 protein: CAWIHKPGQGRAFF. Here the CDR3 DNA reads TGTGCCTGGATTCACAAACCGGGACAGGGGCGAGCTTTCTTT. Looking up the rest from reference TRBV30 and TRBJ1-1 gives the full variable domain: SQTIHQWPATLVQPVGSPLSLECTVEGTSNPNLYWYRQAAGRGLQLLFYSVGIGQISSEVPQNLSASRPQDRQFILSSKKLLLSDSGFYLCAWIHKPGQGRAFFGQGTRLTVV.

This chain uses TRBV19 with TRBJ1-5, with TRBD1 as a possible D gene (5 bases). Per the germline V gene, CDR1 is LNHDA and CDR2 is SQIVND (reference sequence). This CDR3 contains 14 residues. Trimming cost V 10 bases and J 3 bases, with 16 bases left between them. CDR3 coding DNA: TGTGCCACTCACCCGAACAGGCCCAATCAGCCCCAGCATTTT. It encodes CATHPNRPNQPQHF. Variable domain in full (rest from reference TRBV19 and TRBJ1-5): DGGITQSPKYLFRKEGQNVTLSCEQNLNHDAMYWYRQDPGQGLRLIYYSQIVNDFQKGDIAEGYSVSREKKESFPLTVTSAQKNPTAFYLCATHPNRPNQPQHFGDGTRLSIL.

V and J are TRBV6-1 and TRBJ2-7; D unclear. Germline V gene lookup returns CDR1 MNHNS and CDR2 SASEGT. The CDR3 extends over 15 amino acids. Deletions cut 2 bases from V and 0 bases from J, with 11 bases between. CDR3 nucleotide sequence: TGTGCCAGCAGTGAAATTTGGCAGGACTCCTACGAGCAGTACTTC. It yields the protein CASSEIWQDSYEQYF.

The chain has TRBV2 and TRBJ1-5; 7 bases match TRBD1. The CDR3 loop spans 12 amino acids. Per germline, CDR1 SNHLY and CDR2 FYNNEI. V shed 10 bases and J 7 bases; nucleotides not matched to a gene: 7. CDR3 residues: CATGGRGQPQHF. The DNA for the CDR3 is TGTGCCACCGGGGGCAGGGGGCAGCCCCAGCATTTT.

The chain has TRBV5-1 and TRBJ2-6; 7 nucleotides match TRBD2. The V gene end was trimmed by 3 bases and the J gene end by 7 bases; junction bases not matched to a gene: 13. The CDR3 has 17 amino acids. Germline V gives CDR1 SGHRS, CDR2 YFSETQ. CDR3 DNA sequence: TGCGCCAGCAGCTCACTAAGGACGGGAGGCAGAGCCAACGTCCTGACTTTC. Protein: CASSSLRTGGRANVLTF. Using reference TRBV5-1 and TRBJ2-6 for the parts outside the CDR3, the full variable domain is KAGVTQTPRYLIKTRGQQVTLSCSPISGHRSVSWYQQTPGQGLQFLFEYFSETQRNKGNFPGRFSGRQFSNSRSEMNVSTLELGDSALYLCASSSLRTGGRANVLTFGAGSRLTVL.

The gene calls are TRBV28 and TRBJ1-5, with TRBD1 as a possible D gene (6 bases). This CDR3 contains 16 residues. Germline CDR1 reads MDHEN; CDR2 reads SYDVKM. V shed 6 bases and J shed 15 bases, with 30 bases lying between them. CDR3 in DNA: TGTGCCAGCAGATCCGTCAATACAGGGTTAAGCTTAGTATGGCATTTT. It specifies CASRSVNTGLSLVWHF.

This chain joins TRBV5-1 and TRBJ2-1; D is unclear. CDR1 and CDR2 (germline): SGHRS, YFSETQ. V lost 4 bases, J lost 5 bases, and 13 bases lay in between. The CDR3 sequence is 14 residues long. As DNA, the CDR3 is TGCGCCAGCAGCCCTGACCCGGTCGACAATGAGCAGTTCTTC. This sequence encodes CASSPDPVDNEQFF.

The CDR3 DNA follows: TGTGCCAGCAAGCGGCGTGGTGGAGATACGCAGTATTTT. Its translation: CASKRRGGDTQYF. The chain carries TRBV2 and TRBJ2-3; a weak D match, TRBD2 (5 bases). Trimming took off 7 bases at V and 5 bases at J, with 13 bases between the two ends. Germline values: CDR1 SNHLY, CDR2 FYNNEI. The CDR3 totals 13 residues.

This chain uses TRBV19 with TRBJ1-2, with a possible D match to TRBD1 (6 bases). V was trimmed by 3 bases and J by 8 bases, leaving 10 bases between them. Germline lookup yields CDR1 LNHDA and CDR2 SQIVND (reference sequence). The CDR3 loop spans 12 amino acids. The CDR3 loop reads CASSIDRRGYTF. DNA for the CDR3: TGTGCCAGTAGTATTGACAGGCGGGGCTACACCTTC. The full variable domain, rest sourced from reference TRBV19 and TRBJ1-2, is DGGITQSPKYLFRKEGQNVTLSCEQNLNHDAMYWYRQDPGQGLRLIYYSQIVNDFQKGDIAEGYSVSREKKESFPLTVTSAQKNPTAFYLCASSIDRRGYTFGSGTRLTVV.